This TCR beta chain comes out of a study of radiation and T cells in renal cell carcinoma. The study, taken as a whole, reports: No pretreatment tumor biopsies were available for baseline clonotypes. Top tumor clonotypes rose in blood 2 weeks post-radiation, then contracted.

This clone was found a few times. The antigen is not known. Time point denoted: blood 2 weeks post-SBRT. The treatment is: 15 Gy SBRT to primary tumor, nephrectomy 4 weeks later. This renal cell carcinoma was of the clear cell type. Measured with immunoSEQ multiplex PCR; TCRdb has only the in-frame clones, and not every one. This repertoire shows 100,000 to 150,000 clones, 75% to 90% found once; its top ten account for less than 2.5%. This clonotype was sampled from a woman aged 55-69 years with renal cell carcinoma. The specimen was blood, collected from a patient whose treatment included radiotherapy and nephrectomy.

CDR3 sequence: CASSLFGIQETQYF. The DNA of the CDR3 is TGTGCCAGCAGCTTATTCGGGATACAAGAGACCCAGTACTTC. V usage is TRBV7-9 and J usage is TRBJ2-5, with D maybe TRBD2 (5 bases). CDR1 is SEHNR, CDR2 FQNEAQ, per germline (reference sequence). The CDR3 runs 14 residues. V dropped 2 bases and J dropped 2 bases, with 9 bases sitting between them.